This T cell receptor beta chain originates from a study of post-analysis software for immune sequencing data. Unique molecular identifiers were built into the TCR beta cDNA libraries. Via MiXCR, TCRdb re-called the PCR reads, giving one row per CDR3 protein. The profile covers roughly 870,000 distinct CDR3 sequences, with around 53% appearing a single time and approximately 4.5% taken by the ten largest. As regards this clonotype: Antigen specificity is unknown.

Whole-study results and caveats: Four or five TRBV segments occurring more often in patients than controls included TRBV5-6, TRBV5-1 and TRBV20-1. Compared against controls, patients with multiple sclerosis displayed significantly lower normalized Chao1 diversity.

CDR1 and CDR2 (germline): ENHRY, SYGVKD. V dropped 4 bases and J dropped 0; count of bases not matched to a gene: 9. This CDR3 has 17 amino acids. The specimen was blood. The chain employs TRBV10-3 and TRBJ1-2; 9 bases map to TRBD1. This sequence originates from a girl aged 5-17 years with multiple sclerosis. Here the CDR3 reads CAISGAEGTGTNYGYTF. DNA for the CDR3: TGTGCCATCAGTGGGGCCGAGGGGACAGGGACTAACTATGGCTACACCTTC.